The source of this TCR beta chain is a study of cytomegalovirus exposure and HLA in healthy donors. Study outcomes and limitations: In an earlier analysis, about 87% or about 30%: the productive usage of most TCR beta V segments. Many donors carried some public TCRs, although rarity characterized most TCR sequences.

The CDR3 runs 17 residues. Germline CDR1 reads SGHDT; CDR2 reads YYEEEE. With V trimmed by 4 bases and J by 1 base, 13 bases remained unmatched. This clone was counted a few times. Antigen specificity is unknown. The PCR made use of 60 Vbeta and 13 Jbeta primers. Produced via immunoSEQ multiplex PCR; TCRdb's table is partial and in-frame only. Seen here are about 180,000 clones, roughly 82% observed once, and the top ten hold 1.5%. The source material was PBMCs. The TCR originated in a man between 40 and 49 years old in good health and CMV-seronegative. The V call is TRBV5-6, the J call TRBJ2-5, with 7 bases matching TRBD2. CDR3 DNA: TGTGCCAGCAGCCCCCCCGGGGTGGGGGGGTCCCAAGAGACCCAGTACTTC. Its protein product is CASSPPGVGGSQETQYF.